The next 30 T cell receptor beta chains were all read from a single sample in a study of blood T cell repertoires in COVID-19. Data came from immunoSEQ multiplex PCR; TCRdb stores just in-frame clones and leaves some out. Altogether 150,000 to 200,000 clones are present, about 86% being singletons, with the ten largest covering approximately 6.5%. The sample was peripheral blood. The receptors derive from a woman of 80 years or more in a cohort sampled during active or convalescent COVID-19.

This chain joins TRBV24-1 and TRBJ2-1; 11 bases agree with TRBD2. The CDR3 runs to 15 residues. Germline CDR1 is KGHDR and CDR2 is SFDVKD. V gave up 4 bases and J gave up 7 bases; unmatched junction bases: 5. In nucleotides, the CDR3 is TGTGCCACCAGTGAAGTAGCGGGAGGGTGGAATGAGCAGTTCTTC. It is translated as CATSEVAGGWNEQFF.

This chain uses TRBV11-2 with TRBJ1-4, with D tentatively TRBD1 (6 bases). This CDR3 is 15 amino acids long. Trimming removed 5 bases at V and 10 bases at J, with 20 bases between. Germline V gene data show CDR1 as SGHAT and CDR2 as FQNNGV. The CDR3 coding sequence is TGTGCCAGCAGCCCATCAAACAGGGCCCAGGGAAAACTGTTTTTT. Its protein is CASSPSNRAQGKLFF.

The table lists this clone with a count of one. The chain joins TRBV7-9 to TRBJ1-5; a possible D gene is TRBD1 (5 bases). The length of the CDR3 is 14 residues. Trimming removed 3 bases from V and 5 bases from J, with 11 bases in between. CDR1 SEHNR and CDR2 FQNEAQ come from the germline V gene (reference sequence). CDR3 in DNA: TGTGCCAGCAGCTTTACCGGGGGTGATCAGCCCCAGCATTTT. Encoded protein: CASSFTGGDQPQHF.

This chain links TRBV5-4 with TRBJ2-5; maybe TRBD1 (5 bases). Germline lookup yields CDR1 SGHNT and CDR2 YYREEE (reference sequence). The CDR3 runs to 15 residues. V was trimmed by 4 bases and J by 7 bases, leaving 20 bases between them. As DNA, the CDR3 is TGTGCCAGCAGCCCCCCTAGGGGCCGGGTGGGGACCCAGTACTTC. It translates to CASSPPRGRVGTQYF.

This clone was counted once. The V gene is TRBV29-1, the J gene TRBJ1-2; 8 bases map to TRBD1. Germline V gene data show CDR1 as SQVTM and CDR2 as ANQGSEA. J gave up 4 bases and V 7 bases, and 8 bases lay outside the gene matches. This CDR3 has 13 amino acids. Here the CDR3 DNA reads TGCAGCGGGCGGACAGGGACTTTCTATGGCTACACCTTC. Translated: CSGRTGTFYGYTF.

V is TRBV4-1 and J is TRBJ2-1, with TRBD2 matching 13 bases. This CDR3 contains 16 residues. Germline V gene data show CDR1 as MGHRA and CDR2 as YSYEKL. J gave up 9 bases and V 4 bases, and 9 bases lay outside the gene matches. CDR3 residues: CASSRDTSGRAVEQFF. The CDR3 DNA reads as TGCGCCAGCAGCCGGGATACTAGCGGGAGGGCCGTTGAGCAGTTCTTC.

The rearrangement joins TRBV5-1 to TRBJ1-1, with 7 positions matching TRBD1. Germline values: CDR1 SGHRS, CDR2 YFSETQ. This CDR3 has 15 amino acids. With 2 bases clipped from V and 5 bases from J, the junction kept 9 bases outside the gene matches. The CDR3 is CASSLQDRVLTEAFF. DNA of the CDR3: TGCGCCAGCAGCTTACAAGACAGGGTGCTGACTGAAGCTTTCTTT. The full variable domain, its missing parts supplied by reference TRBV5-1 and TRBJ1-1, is KAGVTQTPRYLIKTRGQQVTLSCSPISGHRSVSWYQQTPGQGLQFLFEYFSETQRNKGNFPGRFSGRQFSNSRSEMNVSTLELGDSALYLCASSLQDRVLTEAFFGQGTRLTVV.

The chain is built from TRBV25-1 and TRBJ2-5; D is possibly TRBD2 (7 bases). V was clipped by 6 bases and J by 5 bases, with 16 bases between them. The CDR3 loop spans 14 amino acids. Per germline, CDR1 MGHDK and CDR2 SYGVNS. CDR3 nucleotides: TGTGCCAGCAGCCTTACGGGGGGCGGTGAGACCCAGTACTTC. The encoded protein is CASSLTGGGETQYF. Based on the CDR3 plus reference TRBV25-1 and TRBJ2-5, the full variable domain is EADIYQTPRYLVIGTGKKITLECSQTMGHDKMYWYQQDPGMELHLIHYSYGVNSTEKGDLSSESTVSRIRTEHFPLTLESARPSHTSQYLCASSLTGGGETQYFGPGTRLLVL.

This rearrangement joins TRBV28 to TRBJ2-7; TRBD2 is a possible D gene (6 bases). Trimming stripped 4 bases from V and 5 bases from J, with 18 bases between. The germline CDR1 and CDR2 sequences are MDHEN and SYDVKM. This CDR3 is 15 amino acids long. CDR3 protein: CASSWASGSDDEQYV. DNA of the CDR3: TGTGCCAGCAGTTGGGCGTCCGGGAGTGACGACGAGCAGTACGTC.

The CDR3 loop reads CAISDGTGHNEQFF. In DNA, the CDR3 is TGTGCCATCAGTGACGGTACAGGGCACAATGAGCAGTTCTTC. J is TRBJ2-1 and V is TRBV10-3; a weak D match, TRBD1 (6 bases). The CDR3 runs 14 residues. Germline-derived CDR1 and CDR2 are ENHRY and SYGVKD. V was pared by 3 bases and J by 5 bases, with 11 bases between.

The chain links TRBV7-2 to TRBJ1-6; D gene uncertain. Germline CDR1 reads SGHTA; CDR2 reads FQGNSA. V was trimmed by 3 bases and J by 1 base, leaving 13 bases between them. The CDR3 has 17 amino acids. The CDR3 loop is CASSFPLGGSYNSPLHF. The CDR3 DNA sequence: TGTGCCAGCAGCTTTCCCCTGGGAGGATCCTATAATTCACCCCTCCACTTT.

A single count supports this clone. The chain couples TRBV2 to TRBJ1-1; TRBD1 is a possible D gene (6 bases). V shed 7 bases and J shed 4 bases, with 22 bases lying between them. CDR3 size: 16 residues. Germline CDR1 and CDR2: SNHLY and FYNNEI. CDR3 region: CASNREQEHWGTEAFF. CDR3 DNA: TGTGCCAGCAACAGGGAACAGGAACATTGGGGCACTGAAGCTTTCTTT.

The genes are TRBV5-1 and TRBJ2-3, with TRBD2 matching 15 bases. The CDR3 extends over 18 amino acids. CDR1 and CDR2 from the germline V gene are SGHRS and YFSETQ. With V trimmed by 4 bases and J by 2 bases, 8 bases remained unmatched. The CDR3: CASSGGLAGGHYTDTQYF. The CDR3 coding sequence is TGCGCCAGCAGCGGGGGACTAGCGGGAGGCCACTACACAGATACGCAGTATTTT.

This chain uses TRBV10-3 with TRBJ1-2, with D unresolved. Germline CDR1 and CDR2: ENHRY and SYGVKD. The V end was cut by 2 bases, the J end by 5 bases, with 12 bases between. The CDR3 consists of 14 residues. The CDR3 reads CAISEQIQTYGYTF. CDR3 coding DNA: TGTGCCATCAGTGAGCAGATTCAAACGTATGGCTACACCTTC.

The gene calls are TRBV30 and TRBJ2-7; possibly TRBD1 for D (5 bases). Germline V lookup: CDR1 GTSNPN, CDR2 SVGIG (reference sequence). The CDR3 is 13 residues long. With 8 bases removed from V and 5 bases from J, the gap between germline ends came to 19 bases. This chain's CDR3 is CARQESGSNEQYV. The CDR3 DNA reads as TGTGCCCGCCAGGAGTCAGGGTCAAACGAGCAGTACGTC.

CDR3 residues: CASSQGSGDSPLHF. CDR3 in DNA: TGTGCCAGCAGCCAAGGTTCGGGAGATTCACCCCTCCACTTT. This chain connects TRBV14 to TRBJ1-6; the D is unclear. Germline CDR1 SGHDN, CDR2 FVKESK. The CDR3 is 14 residues long. Trimming pared 1 base from V and 8 bases from J, leaving 9 bases between.

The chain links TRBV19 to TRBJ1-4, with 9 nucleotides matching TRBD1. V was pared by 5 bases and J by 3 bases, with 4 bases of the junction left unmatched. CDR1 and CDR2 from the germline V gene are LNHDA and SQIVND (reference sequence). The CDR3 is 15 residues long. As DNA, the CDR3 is TGTGCCAGTAGTTACCGGGACAGGGCTAATGAAAAACTGTTTTTT. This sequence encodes CASSYRDRANEKLFF.

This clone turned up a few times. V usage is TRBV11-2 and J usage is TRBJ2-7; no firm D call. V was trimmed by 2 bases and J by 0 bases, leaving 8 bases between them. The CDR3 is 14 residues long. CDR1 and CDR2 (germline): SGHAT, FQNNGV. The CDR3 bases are TGTGCCAGCAGCTTAATGACACGCTCCTACGAGCAGTACTTC. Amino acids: CASSLMTRSYEQYF.

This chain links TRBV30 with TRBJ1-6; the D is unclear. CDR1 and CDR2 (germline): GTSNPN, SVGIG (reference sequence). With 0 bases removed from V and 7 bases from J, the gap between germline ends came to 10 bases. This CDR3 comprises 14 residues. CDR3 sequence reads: CAWSVDTVNSPLHF. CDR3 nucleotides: TGTGCCTGGAGTGTAGATACAGTCAATTCACCCCTCCACTTT.

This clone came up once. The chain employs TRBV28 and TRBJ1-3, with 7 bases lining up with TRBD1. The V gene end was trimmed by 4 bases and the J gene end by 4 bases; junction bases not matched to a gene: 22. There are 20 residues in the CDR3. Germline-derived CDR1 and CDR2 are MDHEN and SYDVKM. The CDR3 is CASSSLVWGQTFFEGNTIYF. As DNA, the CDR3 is TGTGCCAGCAGTTCACTCGTGTGGGGACAGACTTTCTTCGAGGGAAACACCATATATTTT. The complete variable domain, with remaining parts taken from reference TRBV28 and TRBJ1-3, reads DVKVTQSSRYLVKRTGEKVFLECVQDMDHENMFWYRQDPGLGLRLIYFSYDVKMKEKGDIPEGYSVSREKKERFSLILESASTNQTSMYLCASSSLVWGQTFFEGNTIYFGEGSWLTVV.

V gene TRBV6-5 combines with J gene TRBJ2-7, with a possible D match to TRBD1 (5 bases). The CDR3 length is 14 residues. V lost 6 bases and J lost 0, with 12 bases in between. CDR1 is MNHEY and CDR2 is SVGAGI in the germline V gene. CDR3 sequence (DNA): TGTGCCAGCAGCCGCCAGGGTTTCTCCTACGAGCAGTACTTC. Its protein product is CASSRQGFSYEQYF.

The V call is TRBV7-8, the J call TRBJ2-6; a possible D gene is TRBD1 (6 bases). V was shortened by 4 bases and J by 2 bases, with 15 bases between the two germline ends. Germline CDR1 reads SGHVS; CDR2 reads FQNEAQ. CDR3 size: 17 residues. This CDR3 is CASSSAQGSAGANVLTF. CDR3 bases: TGTGCCAGCAGCTCCGCCCAGGGGTCTGCTGGGGCCAACGTCCTGACTTTC.

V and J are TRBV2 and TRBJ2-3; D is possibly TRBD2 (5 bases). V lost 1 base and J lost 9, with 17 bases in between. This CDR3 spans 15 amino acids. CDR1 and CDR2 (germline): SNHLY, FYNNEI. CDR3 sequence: CASSEEEGGGITQYF. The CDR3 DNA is TGTGCCAGCAGTGAAGAAGAGGGTGGCGGTATCACGCAGTATTTT.

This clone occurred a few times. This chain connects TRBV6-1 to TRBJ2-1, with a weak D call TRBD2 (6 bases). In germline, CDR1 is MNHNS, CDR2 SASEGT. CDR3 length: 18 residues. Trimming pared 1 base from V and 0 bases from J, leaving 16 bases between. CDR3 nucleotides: TGTGCCAGCAGTGAAGGGATTTGGGACTCAGCCTCCTACAATGAGCAGTTCTTC. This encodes CASSEGIWDSASYNEQFF.

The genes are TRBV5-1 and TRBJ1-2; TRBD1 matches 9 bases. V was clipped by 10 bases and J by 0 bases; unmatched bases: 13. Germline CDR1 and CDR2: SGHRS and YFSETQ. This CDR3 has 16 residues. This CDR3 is CAVHRGLRAPNYGYTF. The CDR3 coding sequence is TGCGCCGTTCACAGGGGGCTTCGGGCCCCTAACTATGGCTACACCTTC.

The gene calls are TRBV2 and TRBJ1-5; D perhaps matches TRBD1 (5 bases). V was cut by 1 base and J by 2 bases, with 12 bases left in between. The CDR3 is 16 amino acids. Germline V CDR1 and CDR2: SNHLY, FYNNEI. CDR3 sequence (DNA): TGTGCCAGCAGTGAAGATTGGGGCAGGGGCAATCAGCCCCAGCATTTT. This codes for CASSEDWGRGNQPQHF.

The CDR3 reads CASRTGGFANEKLFF. The CDR3 DNA reads TGTGCCAGCAGGACGGGAGGGTTTGCTAATGAAAAACTGTTTTTT. The chain employs TRBV2 and TRBJ1-4; D unresolved. Germline assignment: CDR1 SNHLY and CDR2 FYNNEI. Trimming pared 6 bases from V and 3 bases from J, leaving 14 bases between. There are 15 residues in the CDR3.

The chain's CDR3 is CASYAGGNQPQHF. In DNA form, the CDR3 reads TGCGCCAGCTATGCGGGTGGCAATCAGCCCCAGCATTTT. The rearrangement links TRBV10-2 to TRBJ1-5; no clear D. The CDR3 totals 13 residues. The germline V and J ends were trimmed by 8 bases and 2 bases, with 10 bases remaining between them. Looked up from germline, CDR1 is WSHSY and CDR2 is SAAADI.

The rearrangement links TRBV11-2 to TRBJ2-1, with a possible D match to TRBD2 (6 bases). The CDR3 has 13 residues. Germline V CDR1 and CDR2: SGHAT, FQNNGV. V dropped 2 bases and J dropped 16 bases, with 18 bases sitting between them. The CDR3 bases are TGTGCCAGCAGCTTATCCCCCGGCGGGGAGAACTTCTTC. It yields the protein CASSLSPGGENFF.

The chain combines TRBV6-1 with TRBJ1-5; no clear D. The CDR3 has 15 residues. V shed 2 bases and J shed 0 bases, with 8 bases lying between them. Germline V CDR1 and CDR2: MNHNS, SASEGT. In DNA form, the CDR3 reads TGTGCCAGCAGTGAAAGCTTTCATAGCAATCAGCCCCAGCATTTT. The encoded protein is CASSESFHSNQPQHF.